The clone carrying this T cell receptor (beta chain) was observed once. Its matching antigen is unknown. The source of the sample is a study of CD8 T cells in Susac syndrome. Study findings and constraints: An acknowledgment was made by the study that its TCR sequencing and HLA analysis involved relatively few individuals.

Random hexamers were used to reverse transcribe the RNA input (roughly 0.5 to 1 ug). TCRdb passed the immunoSEQ multiplex PCR reads through MiXCR, listing each CDR3 protein once. The sample consists of hundreds of thousands of distinct CDR3 sequences, approximately 85% of them appearing once. The V gene's germline CDR1 is LNHDA and CDR2 SQIVND (reference sequence). The V gene lost 1 base and the J gene lost 3 bases, with 18 bases spanning the gap. CDR3 length equals 18 residues. Bulk CD8+ and CD4+ cells came from magnetic negative isolation; CD8+ TEMRA by FACS. The clonotype originates from a human donor with multiple sclerosis. Specimen: CD8+ T cells from PBMCs. V usage is TRBV19 and J usage is TRBJ2-2, with D tentatively TRBD2 (5 bases). The CDR3 region is CASSIVQVGELDTGELFF. In DNA, the CDR3 is TGTGCCAGTAGTATAGTCCAAGTCGGGGAACTCGACACCGGGGAGCTGTTTTTT.